This T cell receptor (beta chain) was captured in a study of blood T cell repertoires in COVID-19 (dated by TCRdb to 2019 to 2021). As for the study more broadly: Samples covering the acute and convalescent phases of COVID-19 were provided by collaborators in the United States, Italy and Spain. The material from the prospective study consisted of cDNA or gDNA derived from T cells, B-cell-depleted T cells, or PBMCs. The dataset comprised deeply sampled blood TCRbeta repertoires from subjects exposed to, actively infected with, or recovered from COVID-19. The repertoires were released in a freely available public database meant as a resource for research on the immune response to SARS-CoV-2. The samples were drawn from two sources: the first 160 participants of the ongoing ImmuneRACE study, and about 1,300 subjects contributed by 6 global collaborators. Nearly every sample came with metadata listing a de-identified subject ID, COVID-19 status, age in years and sex. Where available, HLA class I and class II types were taken from metadata supplied by the sample provider and were not determined by assay-based typing. Overall study outcomes, separate from this receptor: How much clinical and demographic metadata was included differed by source and by participant, and the metadata was provided uncurated.

One collaborating source in Seattle enrolled patients during active infection and followed them longitudinally through the course of disease. Each collaborating institution followed its own protocols to collect whole blood in K2EDTA tubes. Collaborator samples were shipped for TCRbeta analysis as frozen whole blood, isolated PBMCs, or DNA extracted from either sample type. As concerns this clone: This clone's antigen is unknown. Per-nucleotide qualities are absent, and no much larger clonotype sits a single base away.

TCRbeta CDR3 regions were amplified from genomic DNA using the immunoSEQ Assay, a bias-controlled multiplex PCR. In the source study's methods: The number of nucleated cells in each sample was estimated from the amplification of reference gene primers within the assay. To quantify the absolute abundance of each unique TCRbeta CDR3 rearrangement, sequence reads were collapsed and filtered. For each sample, productive Simpson clonality was calculated as the square root of Simpson's diversity index over productive rearrangements. TCRdb took over this immuneACCESS table, retaining in-frame rearrangements with V and J assigned. Such tables are incomplete; in checked studies, under half of the missing clones stem from an unresolved V gene, and the remainder is unexplained. Clonal size and the V and J genes are those of that table, whereas D and trimming came from the DNA. Across this sample there are 200,000 or so clones, with just under 90% seen only once. Less than 3.5% of the sample rests with the top ten.

From the germline V gene, CDR1 is MDHEN and CDR2 is SYDVKM. CDR3 length: 17 amino acids, cysteine to phenylalanine. The DNA shown is the 51-base CDR3, in frame from base 1. V and J lose 3 bases and 2 bases, and a span of 17 bases separates them. The chain couples TRBV28 to TRBJ2-1; the D gene is perhaps TRBD2, from 6 matching bases. Material for sequencing was peripheral blood. This TCR derives from a man aged 25 to 40 with COVID-19, enrolled during active disease. The CDR3 has the sequence CASSLRIGTEAYNEQFF. In nucleotide form, the sequence is TGTGCCAGCAGTTTGAGGATAGGGACTGAGGCCTACAATGAGCAGTTCTTC. Beyond the CDR3, the reference TRBV28 and TRBJ2-1 genes provide the residues; the full variable domain reads: DVKVTQSSRYLVKRTGEKVFLECVQDMDHENMFWYRQDPGLGLRLIYFSYDVKMKEKGDIPEGYSVSREKKERFSLILESASTNQTSMYLCASSLRIGTEAYNEQFFGPGTRLTVL.